This passage covers 9 T cell receptor beta chains from one sample sequenced in a study of circulating and synovial CD4+ cells in juvenile arthritis. Assay: immunoSEQ multiplex PCR; the TCRdb copy retains only in-frame clones and omits some. The sample has tens of thousands of clones, over 85% seen once. Sequencing input: CD4+ T cells from blood. The source is a human donor with juvenile idiopathic arthritis.

About this clone: Other DNA sequences in the sample encode the same CDR3. The chain combines TRBV18 with TRBJ1-6, with 7 bases identical to TRBD1. In germline, CDR1 is KGHSH, CDR2 LQKENI. The V segment lost 3 bases and the J segment 7 bases; nucleotides outside the gene matches: 6. The CDR3 is 15 amino acids. CDR3 coding DNA: TGTGCCAGCTCACCGATTCGGACAGGCAATTCACCCCTCCACTTT. As protein: CASSPIRTGNSPLHF.

The rearrangement uses TRBV29-1 and TRBJ2-2, with a possible D match to TRBD2 (7 bases). Germline values: CDR1 SQVTM, CDR2 ANQGSEA. The CDR3 is 16 amino acids. CDR3 DNA: TGCAGGGTGGGGCCTGGGGGGGCGGGGAACACCGGGGAGCTGTTTTTT. It yields the protein CRVGPGGAGNTGELFF.

The rearrangement joins TRBV11-3 to TRBJ2-3; 8 bases map to TRBD2. With V trimmed by 5 bases and J by 6 bases, 7 bases remained unmatched. The CDR3 extends over 14 amino acids. Germline CDR1 SGHNT, CDR2 YENEEA. The CDR3 reads CASSPGLAPDTQYF. The CDR3 coding sequence is TGTGCCAGCAGCCCCGGACTAGCACCCGATACGCAGTATTTT.

This clone was detected once. Other DNA sequences from this sample encode an identical CDR3 as well. J is TRBJ1-4 and V is TRBV2, with D unclear. V was trimmed by 0 bases and J by 0 bases, leaving 11 bases between them. This CDR3 spans 17 amino acids. In germline, CDR1 is SNHLY, CDR2 FYNNEI. This CDR3 is CASSEAPIVTTNEKLFF. CDR3 in DNA: TGTGCCAGCAGTGAAGCTCCCATAGTTACAACTAATGAAAAACTGTTTTTT.

The CDR3 spells CASSQDPRTGYSTDTQYF. CDR3 sequence (DNA): TGTGCCAGCAGCCAAGATCCCCGGACAGGATATTCCACAGATACGCAGTATTTT. The chain joins TRBV14 to TRBJ2-3; 7 positions match TRBD1. The CDR3 covers 18 residues. Looked up from germline, CDR1 is SGHDN and CDR2 is FVKESK. Germline trimming cut 0 bases from V and 2 bases from J; bases unmatched to any gene: 11.

The chain joins TRBV28 to TRBJ1-2; tentatively, D is TRBD1 (5 bases). Germline CDR1 reads MDHEN; CDR2 reads SYDVKM. V shed 6 bases and J shed 4 bases, with 15 bases lying between them. The CDR3 runs 14 residues. CDR3 in amino acids: CASRAGLGVYGYTF. DNA for the CDR3: TGTGCCAGCAGGGCGGGACTGGGGGTCTATGGCTACACCTTC.

The chain uses TRBV7-2 and TRBJ2-5; tentatively, D is TRBD1 (6 bases). The J call is in doubt because the DNA end fits TRBJ2-7 better. The CDR3 consists of 14 residues. From germline, CDR1 is SGHTA and CDR2 FQGNSA. CDR3: CASSLGQDAYEQYF. The CDR3 DNA reads as TGTGCCAGCAGCTTAGGACAGGACGCCTACGAGCAGTACTTC.

V is TRBV5-1 and J is TRBJ2-3; tentatively, D is TRBD2 (5 bases). V dropped 5 bases and J dropped 0 bases, with 10 bases sitting between them. This CDR3 region has 14 residues. Germline-derived CDR1 and CDR2 are SGHRS and YFSETQ. CDR3 loop: CASSSGSSTDTQYF. The CDR3 bases are TGCGCCAGCAGTTCGGGATCTAGCACAGATACGCAGTATTTT.

The J gene is TRBJ1-3, the V gene TRBV11-1, with D tentatively TRBD1 (6 bases). The V end was cut by 2 bases, the J end by 0 bases, with 8 bases between. Germline CDR1 is SGHAT and CDR2 is FQDESV (reference sequence). The CDR3 has 15 residues. The CDR3 coding sequence is TGTGCCAGCAGCTTACGGACAGTCTCTGGAAACACCATATATTTT. This encodes CASSLRTVSGNTIYF.